This T cell receptor (beta chain) was sequenced for a study of blood T cells in healthy people across ages. Findings of the study overall: In the absence of known donor CMV status, changes in expanded clonotypes were possibly confounded. Older age coincided with a roughly linear decline in TCR beta diversity per million T cells. Among long-lived donors, naive CD4+ cells were more numerous and diversity higher than in aged donors.

Together with a sample-barcoded 5' primer, a J-beta primer mix was included in a second PCR lasting roughly 6 to 12 cycles. Each TCR beta cDNA got a 12-nucleotide random molecular identifier. TCRdb used MiXCR to reprocess the 5' RACE reads, holding one entry per CDR3 protein. The table shows 1.5 million to 2 million distinct CDR3 sequences, with approximately 39% occurring only once. This clonotype occurred a few times. Its antigen is still unknown. Source material: blood. The sequence derives from a human donor in good health.

CDR3 loop: CASSSQGPSSGNTIYF. CDR3 coding DNA: TGTGCCAGCAGTTCTCAGGGGCCAAGCTCTGGAAACACCATATATTTT. The chain links TRBV12-3 or TRBV12-4 to TRBJ1-3, with TRBD1 as a possible D gene (6 bases). Trimming took 4 bases from V and 0 from J, leaving 13 bases between them. The CDR3 length is 16 residues.